These 27 T cell receptor beta chains share one sample of origin, sequenced in a study of identical twins. TCRdb redid the calling of the 5' RACE reads with MiXCR, one entry per CDR3 protein. The sample contains around 370,000 distinct CDR3 sequences, approximately 10% of which appear only once. Sequencing input: naive T cells sorted from blood. The origin of the receptors is a woman aged 45-65 years in good health.

This clonotype occurred many times. The chain combines TRBV12-3 or TRBV12-4 with TRBJ1-1; the D is unclear. The V and J ends lost 8 bases and 4 bases respectively, with 8 bases between them. This CDR3 has 11 amino acids. The CDR3: CASGGGTEAFF. CDR3 in DNA: TGTGCCAGCGGAGGAGGCACTGAAGCTTTCTTT.

This clonotype was observed at least ten times. The gene calls are TRBV30 and TRBJ2-3; no definite D call. The V gene lost 4 bases and the J gene lost 3 bases, with 11 bases spanning the gap. CDR1 is GTSNPN and CDR2 is SVGIG in the germline V gene (reference sequence). The CDR3 extends over 13 amino acids. CDR3 amino acids: CAWKPMGTDTQYF. CDR3 sequence (DNA): TGTGCCTGGAAACCGATGGGGACAGATACGCAGTATTTT. The entire variable domain, with the rest obtained from reference TRBV30 and TRBJ2-3, is as follows: SQTIHQWPATLVQPVGSPLSLECTVEGTSNPNLYWYRQAAGRGLQLLFYSVGIGQISSEVPQNLSASRPQDRQFILSSKKLLLSDSGFYLCAWKPMGTDTQYFGPGTRLTVL.

This clonotype turned up a few times. The V call is TRBV19, the J call TRBJ2-1; 9 nucleotides match TRBD2. After removal of 3 bases from V and 6 bases from J, the junction contained 6 bases not matched to a gene. Germline V gene sequence: CDR1 LNHDA, CDR2 SQIVND (reference sequence). The CDR3 has 15 residues. The CDR3 loop is CASSIPGLAINEQFF. DNA of the CDR3: TGTGCCAGTAGTATCCCAGGACTAGCGATCAATGAGCAGTTCTTC.

The chain has TRBV4-1 and TRBJ2-3; D possibly uses TRBD1 or TRBD2 (5 bases each). CDR1 is MGHRA, CDR2 YSYEKL, per germline. This CDR3 region has 14 residues. The V end lost 0 bases, the J end lost 3 bases, and 7 bases lay between the germline ends. The CDR3 sequence: CASSQEGETDTQYF. The CDR3 coding sequence is TGCGCCAGCAGCCAAGAGGGGGAGACAGATACGCAGTATTTT.

The J gene is TRBJ2-5, the V gene TRBV12-5; TRBD1 agrees at 11 bases. Losses at the gene ends were 1 base for V and 3 bases for J; bases not matched to a gene: 4. CDR3 length: 16 residues. The germline CDR1 and CDR2 sequences are LGHNT and FRNRAP. The CDR3 here is CASGLAGTGGEETQYF. The CDR3 region has the DNA TGTGCTAGTGGTTTGGCGGGGACAGGGGGGGAAGAGACCCAGTACTTC. The variable domain in full, completed from reference TRBV12-5 and TRBJ2-5, reads DARVTQTPRHKVTEMGQEVTMRCQPILGHNTVFWYRQTMMQGLELLAYFRNRAPLDDSGMPKDRFSAEMPDATLATLKIQPSEPRDSAVYFCASGLAGTGGEETQYFGPGTRLLVL.

In this sample, this clonotype turned up a few times. The chain joins TRBV12-3 or TRBV12-4 to TRBJ2-7; a weak D match, TRBD2 (6 bases). This CDR3 has 14 amino acids. V was shortened by 2 bases and J by 7 bases, with 15 bases between the two germline ends. The CDR3 sequence is CASSLSFRAGEQYV. In nucleotides, the CDR3 is TGTGCCAGCAGTTTATCGTTCAGGGCGGGGGAGCAGTACGTC.

This clonotype was seen a few times. The chain uses TRBV27 and TRBJ2-4; D unresolved. Trimming removed 5 bases from V and 1 base from J, with 15 bases in between. Germline CDR1 and CDR2: MNHEY and SMNVEV (reference sequence). The CDR3 covers 16 residues. This chain's CDR3 is CASSPAGTRAKNIQYF. CDR3 nucleotides: TGTGCCAGCAGTCCAGCAGGCACACGGGCCAAAAACATTCAGTACTTC.

This rearrangement joins TRBV20-1 to TRBJ2-1; no clear D gene. Trimming removed 3 bases from V and 10 bases from J, with 10 bases in between. This CDR3 has 11 residues. Germline V gene sequence: CDR1 DFQATT, CDR2 SNEGSKA (reference sequence). The CDR3 loop is CSASDGIEQFF. CDR3 nucleotide sequence: TGCAGTGCTAGTGACGGAATCGAGCAGTTCTTC.

This clonotype has just a few counts. The rearrangement links TRBV12-5 to TRBJ1-5, with D uncertain. Per the germline V gene, CDR1 is LGHNT and CDR2 is FRNRAP. Trimming took off 7 bases at V and 4 bases at J, with 11 bases between the two ends. This CDR3 region has 13 residues. The CDR3 nucleotides read TGTGCTAGTGTGGGGAGCTCAAATCAGCCCCAGCATTTT. It yields the protein CASVGSSNQPQHF.

The table lists this clonotype with many counts. The chain is built from TRBV14 and TRBJ2-1, with 13 bases fitting TRBD2. This CDR3 comprises 15 residues. The germline V gene encodes CDR1 SGHDN and CDR2 FVKESK. V shed 2 bases, J shed 9 bases, and the junction held 4 bases outside the gene matches. The CDR3 DNA follows: TGTGCCAGCAGCCAATGGACTAGCGGGAGTGGTGAGCAGTTCTTC. This codes for CASSQWTSGSGEQFF.

This clonotype was counted only a few times. The chain couples TRBV20-1 to TRBJ1-3; perhaps TRBD1 as D (5 bases). This CDR3 region has 13 residues. The germline V gene encodes CDR1 DFQATT and CDR2 SNEGSKA (reference sequence). The ends were cut back, 6 bases at V and 0 bases at J, with 9 bases in the middle. The CDR3 is CSATVISGNTIYF. CDR3 nucleotide sequence: TGCAGTGCGACAGTCATCTCTGGAAACACCATATATTTT.

The chain uses TRBV4-1 and TRBJ2-3, with D maybe TRBD2 (6 bases). Trimming took 0 bases from V and 3 from J, leaving 22 bases between them. The V gene's germline CDR1 is MGHRA and CDR2 YSYEKL. This CDR3 region has 19 residues. CDR3 in amino acids: CASSQERSGERALTDTQYF. The CDR3 nucleotides are TGCGCCAGCAGCCAAGAAAGGAGTGGCGAGCGGGCATTAACAGATACGCAGTATTTT.

The V and J genes are TRBV24-1 and TRBJ2-1; 12 nucleotides agree with TRBD2. The CDR3 spans 17 residues. After removal of 3 bases from V and 1 base from J, the junction contained 3 bases not matched to a gene. The germline V gene has CDR1 KGHDR and CDR2 SFDVKD. CDR3 amino acids: CATSDGLAGRSYNEQFF. The CDR3, as DNA: TGTGCCACCAGTGATGGACTAGCGGGAAGGTCCTACAATGAGCAGTTCTTC.

The chain is built from TRBV9 and TRBJ2-3, with 7 bases aligning to TRBD2. This CDR3 spans 20 amino acids. Unmatched junction bases numbered 16, after V lost 0 bases and J lost 0 bases. The germline V gene encodes CDR1 SGDLS and CDR2 YYNGEE. The CDR3 spells CASSVAGAGRLAASTDTQYF. For the CDR3, the DNA is TGTGCCAGCAGCGTAGCCGGGGCAGGTCGTCTAGCGGCTAGCACAGATACGCAGTATTTT.

The J gene is TRBJ1-1, the V gene TRBV7-9, with D possibly matching TRBD1 (5 bases). V lost 11 bases and J 1 base, leaving 11 bases between the germline ends. Germline lookup yields CDR1 SEHNR and CDR2 FQNEAQ (reference sequence). There are 12 residues in the CDR3. The CDR3 nucleotides read TGTGCCGGCGGTGGGGGGAACACTGAAGCTTTCTTT. Its protein product is CAGGGGNTEAFF.

The V call is TRBV5-1, the J call TRBJ2-5; 11 bases match TRBD1. There are 16 residues in the CDR3. The junction had 9 bases not matched to a gene; V was cut back by 3 bases and J by 5 bases. Per germline, CDR1 SGHRS and CDR2 YFSETQ. The CDR3 protein is CASSSPKGQGAETQYF. CDR3 DNA: TGCGCCAGCAGCTCCCCGAAAGGACAGGGGGCCGAGACCCAGTACTTC. Using reference TRBV5-1 and TRBJ2-5 for the parts outside the CDR3, the full variable domain is KAGVTQTPRYLIKTRGQQVTLSCSPISGHRSVSWYQQTPGQGLQFLFEYFSETQRNKGNFPGRFSGRQFSNSRSEMNVSTLELGDSALYLCASSSPKGQGAETQYFGPGTRLLVL.

This clonotype was observed at least ten times. This chain links TRBV24-1 with TRBJ2-1; a possible D gene is TRBD2 (5 bases). From germline, CDR1 is KGHDR and CDR2 SFDVKD. V lost 3 bases to trimming and J lost 2 bases, with 13 bases between them. The CDR3 extends over 16 amino acids. CDR3 coding DNA: TGTGCCACCAGTGATCCGGGGAGTATCGCCTACAATGAGCAGTTCTTC. Its protein product is CATSDPGSIAYNEQFF.

The chain couples TRBV25-1 to TRBJ2-2; no clear D. This CDR3 has 12 amino acids. Germline CDR1 reads MGHDK; CDR2 reads SYGVNS. Trimming took off 3 bases at V and 7 bases at J, with 6 bases between the two ends. CDR3 sequence (DNA): TGTGCCAGCAGTGACGATATCGGGGAGCTGTTTTTT. This sequence encodes CASSDDIGELFF.

The chain is built from TRBV5-1 and TRBJ2-1; 11 positions match TRBD2. CDR1 is SGHRS, CDR2 YFSETQ, per germline. Losses at the gene ends were 0 bases for V and 2 bases for J; bases not matched to a gene: 10. The CDR3 runs 19 residues. The CDR3: CASSLAGDPGLAAYNEQFF. The CDR3 DNA reads TGCGCCAGCAGCTTGGCCGGAGACCCGGGACTAGCGGCCTACAATGAGCAGTTCTTC.

The rearrangement uses TRBV10-3 and TRBJ1-2; 7 nucleotides line up with TRBD1. This CDR3 is built from 14 residues. The germline gives CDR1 ENHRY, CDR2 SYGVKD. V lost 2 bases to trimming and J lost 4 bases; unmatched junction nucleotides: 4. As DNA, the CDR3 is TGTGCCATCAGTGAGAAGACAGGGCCCTATGGCTACACCTTC. Translation: CAISEKTGPYGYTF.

The table lists this clonotype with a few counts. The J gene is TRBJ1-5, the V gene TRBV20-1; 9 bases line up with TRBD1. The CDR3 contains 17 residues. Trimming took 2 bases from V and 0 from J; bases not matched to a gene: 8. Germline CDR1 and CDR2: DFQATT and SNEGSKA (reference sequence). The CDR3 coding sequence is TGCAGTGCTAGACCGGGACAGGGCATCCTTAGCAATCAGCCCCAGCATTTT. This gives the protein CSARPGQGILSNQPQHF.

About this clonotype itself: This may arise from a read error, as a much more abundant clone is one base away. The chain is built from TRBV6-5 and TRBJ2-1; no definite D call. CDR3 size: 13 residues. With 7 bases removed from V and 6 bases from J, the gap between germline ends came to 13 bases. Germline V CDR1 and CDR2: MNHEY, SVGAGI. The CDR3: CASKFFTINEQFF. CDR3 nucleotide sequence: TGTGCCAGCAAATTCTTTACTATCAATGAGCAGTTCTTC.

A few counts support this clonotype. This chain joins TRBV7-9 and TRBJ2-3, with a weak D call TRBD2 (7 bases). Germline V gives CDR1 SEHNR, CDR2 FQNEAQ (reference sequence). The CDR3 consists of 15 residues. V dropped 4 bases and J dropped 3 bases, with 14 bases sitting between them. CDR3 region: CASSSGGLMTDTQYF. The CDR3 DNA follows: TGTGCCAGCAGCTCCGGGGGGCTGATGACAGATACGCAGTATTTT.

This clonotype was seen a few times. The chain carries TRBV20-1 and TRBJ2-5; a possible D gene is TRBD2 (5 bases). Per the germline V gene, CDR1 is DFQATT and CDR2 is SNEGSKA (reference sequence). This CDR3 has 15 amino acids. Trimming left V 6 bases short and J 1 base short, with 18 bases between. The CDR3 is CSAYSAEVLQETQYF. The CDR3 DNA sequence: TGCAGTGCCTACTCAGCGGAGGTCCTCCAAGAGACCCAGTACTTC.

J is TRBJ2-1 and V is TRBV5-1; D is tentatively TRBD1 or TRBD2 (5 bases each). This CDR3 comprises 15 residues. Trimming took off 4 bases at V and 0 bases at J, with 11 bases between the two ends. Germline V CDR1 and CDR2: SGHRS, YFSETQ. The CDR3 protein is CASSRDQSSYNEQFF. CDR3 coding DNA: TGCGCCAGCAGCCGGGACCAGAGCTCCTACAATGAGCAGTTCTTC. Together with reference TRBV5-1 and TRBJ2-1, the CDR3 gives the full variable domain: KAGVTQTPRYLIKTRGQQVTLSCSPISGHRSVSWYQQTPGQGLQFLFEYFSETQRNKGNFPGRFSGRQFSNSRSEMNVSTLELGDSALYLCASSRDQSSYNEQFFGPGTRLTVL.

V usage is TRBV7-9 and J usage is TRBJ2-3; tentatively, D is TRBD1 (5 bases). V dropped 4 bases and J dropped 2 bases, with 16 bases sitting between them. CDR1 is SEHNR, CDR2 FQNEAQ, per germline (reference sequence). The CDR3 loop spans 16 amino acids. CDR3 DNA: TGTGCCAGCAGCTCCGCCCTGGACACCCTCACAGATACGCAGTATTTT. Its protein product is CASSSALDTLTDTQYF.

This clonotype was seen many times. The rearrangement links TRBV5-5 to TRBJ1-5, with D hard to call. The germline V gene encodes CDR1 SGHKS and CDR2 YYEKEE (reference sequence). Deletions cut 2 bases from V and 5 bases from J, with 11 bases between. This CDR3 is built from 14 residues. As DNA, the CDR3 is TGTGCCAGCAGCTTTCCGGCAGACGATCAGCCCCAGCATTTT. Translation: CASSFPADDQPQHF.